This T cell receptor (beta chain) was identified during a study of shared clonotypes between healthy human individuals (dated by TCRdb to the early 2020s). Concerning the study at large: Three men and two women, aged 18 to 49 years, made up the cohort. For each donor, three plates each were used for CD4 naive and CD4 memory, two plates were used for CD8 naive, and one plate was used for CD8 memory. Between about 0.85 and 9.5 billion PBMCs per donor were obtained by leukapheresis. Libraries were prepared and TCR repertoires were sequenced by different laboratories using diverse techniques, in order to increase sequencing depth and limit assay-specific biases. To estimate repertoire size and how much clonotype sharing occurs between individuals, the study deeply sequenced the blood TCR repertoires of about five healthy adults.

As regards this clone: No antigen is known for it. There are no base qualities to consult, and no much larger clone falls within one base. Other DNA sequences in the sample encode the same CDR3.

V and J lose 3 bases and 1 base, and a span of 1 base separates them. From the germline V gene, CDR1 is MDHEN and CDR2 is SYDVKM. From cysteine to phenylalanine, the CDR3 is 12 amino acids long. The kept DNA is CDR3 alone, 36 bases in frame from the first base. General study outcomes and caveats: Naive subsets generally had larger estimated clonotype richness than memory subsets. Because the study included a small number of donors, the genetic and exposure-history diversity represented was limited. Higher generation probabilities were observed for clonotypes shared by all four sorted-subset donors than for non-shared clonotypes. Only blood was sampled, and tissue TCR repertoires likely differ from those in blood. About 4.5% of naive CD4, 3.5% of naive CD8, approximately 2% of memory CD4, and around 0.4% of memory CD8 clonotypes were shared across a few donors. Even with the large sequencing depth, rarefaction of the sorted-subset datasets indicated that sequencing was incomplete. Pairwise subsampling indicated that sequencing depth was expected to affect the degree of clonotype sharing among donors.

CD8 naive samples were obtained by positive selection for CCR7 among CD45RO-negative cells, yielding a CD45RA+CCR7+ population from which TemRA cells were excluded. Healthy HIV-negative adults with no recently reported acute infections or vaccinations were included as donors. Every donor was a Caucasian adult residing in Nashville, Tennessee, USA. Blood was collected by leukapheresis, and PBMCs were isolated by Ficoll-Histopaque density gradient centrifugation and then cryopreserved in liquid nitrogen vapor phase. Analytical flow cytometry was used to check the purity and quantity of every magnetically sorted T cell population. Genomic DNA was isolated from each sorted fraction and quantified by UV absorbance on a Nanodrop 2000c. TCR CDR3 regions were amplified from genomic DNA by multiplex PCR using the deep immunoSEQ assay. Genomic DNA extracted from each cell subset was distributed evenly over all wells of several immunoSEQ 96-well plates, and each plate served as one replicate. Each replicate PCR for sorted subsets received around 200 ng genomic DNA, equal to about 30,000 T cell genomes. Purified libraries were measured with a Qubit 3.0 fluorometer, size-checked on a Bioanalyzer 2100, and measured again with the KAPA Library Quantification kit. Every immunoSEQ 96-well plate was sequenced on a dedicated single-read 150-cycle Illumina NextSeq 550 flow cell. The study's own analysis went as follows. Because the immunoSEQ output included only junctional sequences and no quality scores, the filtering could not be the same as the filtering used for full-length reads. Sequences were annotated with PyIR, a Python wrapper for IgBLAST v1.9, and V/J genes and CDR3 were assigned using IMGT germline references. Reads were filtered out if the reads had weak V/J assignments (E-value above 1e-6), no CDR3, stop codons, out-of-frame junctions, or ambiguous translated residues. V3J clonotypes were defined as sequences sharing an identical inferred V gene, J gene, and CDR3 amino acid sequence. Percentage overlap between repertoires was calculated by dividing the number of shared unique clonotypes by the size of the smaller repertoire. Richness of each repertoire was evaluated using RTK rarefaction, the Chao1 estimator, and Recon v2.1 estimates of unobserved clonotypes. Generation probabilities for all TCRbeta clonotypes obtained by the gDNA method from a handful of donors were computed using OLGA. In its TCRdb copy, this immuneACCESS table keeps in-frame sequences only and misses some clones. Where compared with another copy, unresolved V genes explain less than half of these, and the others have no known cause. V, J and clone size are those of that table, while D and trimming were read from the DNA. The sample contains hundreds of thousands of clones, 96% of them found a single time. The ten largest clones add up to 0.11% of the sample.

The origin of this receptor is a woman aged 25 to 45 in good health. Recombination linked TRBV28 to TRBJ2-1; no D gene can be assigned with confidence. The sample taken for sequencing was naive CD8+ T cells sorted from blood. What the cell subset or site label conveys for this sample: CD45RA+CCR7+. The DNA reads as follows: TGTGCCAGCAGTTTTTCCTACAATGAGCAGTTCTTC. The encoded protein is CASSFSYNEQFF.